The entry below gives a single T cell receptor (beta chain) sequence along with its context. The repertoire was sequenced with immunoSEQ multiplex PCR; TCRdb's copy has only in-frame clones and lacks some. The sample records about 280,000 clones, roughly 80% being singletons. The data were taken from a study of blood T cell repertoires in COVID-19. Study-wide background: Samples of COVID-19 (acute and convalescent) were obtained from the United States, Italy and Spain. PBMCs, B-cell-depleted T cells, or T cells provided the cDNA or gDNA that made up the material.

The CDR3 spans 15 residues. Trimming cost V 1 base and J 5 bases, with 14 bases left between them. Per germline, CDR1 SEHNR and CDR2 FQNEAQ (reference sequence). Researchers sorted participants into cohorts using their self-reported clinical history. Each exposed participant met a COVID-19 case in the 2 weeks preceding study entry. The sequence came from a man aged 35-49 years who had been exposed to COVID-19. Sequencing used PBMCs or T cells enriched from blood (not recorded which). J is TRBJ1-2 and V is TRBV7-9; D possibly corresponds to TRBD1 (6 bases). In nucleotides, the CDR3 is TGTGCCAGCAGCTTAGACCCACAGGGTGGGTATGGCTACACCTTC. Its translation: CASSLDPQGGYGYTF.